This TCR beta chain was sequenced in a study of Ad26.COV2.S vaccination and SARS-CoV-2 variants. Study-wide context: Participants got Ad26.COV2.S intramuscularly, once or twice 56 days apart. Study-wide results and caveats: Ad26.COV2.S recipients had broader spike-specific TCRs (P = 0.0014).

This clone has more than one count but fewer than ten. No antigen is known for it. The treatment denotes: some 19 received Ad26.COV2.S at low or high dose, single or two shots; 5 received placebo; per-sample allocation not given. Collection of samples fell on day 63 after the first vaccine or placebo injection. Germline V gene data show CDR1 as LGHDT and CDR2 as YNNKEL (reference sequence). V dropped 0 bases and J dropped 0 bases, with 18 bases sitting between them. The CDR3 runs 20 residues. Assay used: immunoSEQ multiplex PCR; TCRdb lists only in-frame clones, some missing. The sample has about 320,000 clones; approximately 86% are singletons.

The specimen was peripheral blood, collected in a trial of Ad26.COV2.S vaccine versus placebo. This sequence originates from a person aged 18-65 years who received the Ad26.COV2.S COVID-19 vaccine or a placebo. The rearrangement uses TRBV3-1 (or the pseudogene TRBV3-2) and TRBJ1-6, with D hard to call. The CDR3, as DNA: TGTGCCAGCAGCCAAGATAGAGGCCCCCCAGGCCCCTCCTATAATTCACCCCTCCACTTT. It is translated as CASSQDRGPPGPSYNSPLHF.